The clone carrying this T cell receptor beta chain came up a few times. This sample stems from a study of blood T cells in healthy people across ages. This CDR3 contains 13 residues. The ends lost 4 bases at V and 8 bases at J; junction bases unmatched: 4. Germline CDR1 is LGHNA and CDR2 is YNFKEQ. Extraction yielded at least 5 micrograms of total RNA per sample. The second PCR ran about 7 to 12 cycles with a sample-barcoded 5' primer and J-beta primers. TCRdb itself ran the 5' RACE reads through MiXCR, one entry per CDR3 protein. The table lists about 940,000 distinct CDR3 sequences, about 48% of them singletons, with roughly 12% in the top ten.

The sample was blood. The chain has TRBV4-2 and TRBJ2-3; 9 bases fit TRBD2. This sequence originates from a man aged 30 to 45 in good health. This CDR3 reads CASSPSTSGTQYF. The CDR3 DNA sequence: TGTGCCAGCAGCCCCTCGACTAGCGGTACGCAGTATTTT.